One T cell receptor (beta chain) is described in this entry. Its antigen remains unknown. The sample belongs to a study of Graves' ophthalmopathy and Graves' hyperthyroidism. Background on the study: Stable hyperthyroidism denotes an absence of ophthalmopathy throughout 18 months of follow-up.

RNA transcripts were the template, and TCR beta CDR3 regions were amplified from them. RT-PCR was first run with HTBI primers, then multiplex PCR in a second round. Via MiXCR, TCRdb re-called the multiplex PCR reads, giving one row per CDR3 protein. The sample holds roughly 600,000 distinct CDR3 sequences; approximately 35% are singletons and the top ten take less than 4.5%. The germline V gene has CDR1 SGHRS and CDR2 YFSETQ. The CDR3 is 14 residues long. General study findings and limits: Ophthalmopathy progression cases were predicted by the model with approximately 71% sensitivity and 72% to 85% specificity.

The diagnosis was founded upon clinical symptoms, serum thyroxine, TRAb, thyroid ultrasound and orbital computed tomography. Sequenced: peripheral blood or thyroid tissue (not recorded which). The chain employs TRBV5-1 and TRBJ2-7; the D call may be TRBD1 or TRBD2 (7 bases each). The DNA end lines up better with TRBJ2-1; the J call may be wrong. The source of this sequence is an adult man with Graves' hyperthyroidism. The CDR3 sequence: CASSWGGQPNEQFF. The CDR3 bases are TGCGCCAGCAGCTGGGGGGGACAGCCCAATGAGCAGTTCTTC.